These T cell receptor beta chains were read from a single sample in a study of T-cell memory formation after mild COVID-19. TCRdb redid the calling of the 5' RACE reads with MiXCR, one entry per CDR3 protein. The sample contains hundreds of thousands of distinct CDR3 sequences, around 15% of which appear only once. Source material: PBMCs or a T cell subset sorted from them (not recorded which). The receptors come from an adult woman who had mild COVID-19 (a few samples of this study predate the infection). Cell type and time point are not known. Each CDR3 is given with its conserved first and last residue. The D gene is left open where the match is weak. Only part of the rows carry a size: once, few, many, or a class if the clone is expanded.

size: NA; J: TRBJ2-5; V: TRBV14; D: NA; CDR3: CASSQGGEDTQYF; DNA: TGTGCCAGCAGCCAAGGGGGAGAGGACACCCAGTACTTC
size: NA; J: TRBJ1-1; V: TRBV12-3/TRBV12-4; D: NA; CDR3: CASSWRGEGAFF; DNA: TGTGCCAGCAGTTGGAGGGGGGAGGGAGCTTTCTTT
size: NA; J: TRBJ2-2; V: TRBV9; D: TRBD1; CDR3: CASSSRGPTGELFF; DNA: TGTGCCAGCAGCTCAAGGGGGCCCACCGGGGAGCTGTTTTTT
size: NA; J: TRBJ2-2; V: TRBV12-3/TRBV12-4; D: TRBD1; CDR3: CASTGDRSTGELFF; DNA: TGTGCCAGCACCGGGGACAGAAGCACCGGGGAGCTGTTTTTT
size: few; J: TRBJ2-5; V: TRBV6-5; D: NA; CDR3: CASSYSRGSGGETQYF; DNA: TGTGCCAGCAGCTACTCCCGCGGGTCGGGTGGAGAGACCCAGTACTTC
size: NA; J: TRBJ2-7; V: TRBV3-1; D: NA; CDR3: CASSPPVGGYEQYF; DNA: TGTGCCAGCAGCCCCCCGGTGGGGGGCTACGAGCAGTACTTC
size: NA; J: TRBJ2-1; V: TRBV20-1; D: NA; CDR3: CSAREFLGRDYEQFF; DNA: TGCAGTGCTAGAGAGTTCCTGGGCCGCGACTACGAGCAGTTCTTC
size: NA; J: TRBJ1-6; V: TRBV10-1; D: NA; CDR3: CASNEGHNSPLHF; DNA: TGCGCCAGCAATGAGGGCCATAATTCACCCCTCCACTTT
size: NA; J: TRBJ1-1; V: TRBV30; D: NA; CDR3: CAWSREFAEAFF; DNA: TGTGCCTGGAGTAGGGAGTTCGCTGAAGCTTTCTTT
size: NA; J: TRBJ1-2; V: TRBV10-3; D: TRBD1; CDR3: CAISNDRGLGYGYTF; DNA: TGTGCCATCAGTAACGACAGGGGGCTGGGCTATGGCTACACCTTC
size: few; J: TRBJ1-2; V: TRBV4-2; D: TRBD1; CDR3: CASSPSGGQGGYGYTF; DNA: TGTGCCAGCAGCCCTTCGGGGGGACAGGGGGGCTATGGCTACACCTTC
size: NA; J: TRBJ1-4; V: TRBV12-3/TRBV12-4; D: NA; CDR3: CASSFRGQLNEKLFF; DNA: TGTGCCAGCAGTTTTCGCGGGCAGTTAAATGAAAAACTGTTTTTT
size: NA; J: TRBJ2-7; V: TRBV11-2; D: TRBD2; CDR3: CASSFTSGEGYEQYF; DNA: TGTGCCAGCAGCTTCACTAGCGGGGAAGGATACGAGCAGTACTTC
size: NA; J: TRBJ1-1; V: TRBV4-1; D: NA; CDR3: CASSQKESAREAFF; DNA: TGCGCCAGCAGCCAAAAAGAGTCAGCCCGTGAAGCTTTCTTT
size: many; J: TRBJ2-5; V: TRBV7-6; D: NA; CDR3: CASSLTGVGETQYF; DNA: TGTGCCAGCAGCTTAACGGGAGTTGGAGAGACCCAGTACTTC
size: NA; J: TRBJ2-5; V: TRBV6-5; D: NA; CDR3: CASSYSPRGETQYF; DNA: TGTGCCAGCAGTTACTCTCCCCGGGGAGAGACCCAGTACTTC
size: many; J: TRBJ2-1; V: TRBV6-5; D: NA; CDR3: CASSYNEQFF; DNA: TGTGCCAGCAGTTACAATGAGCAGTTCTTC
size: few; J: TRBJ2-2; V: TRBV7-6; D: NA; CDR3: CASSLAALGLITGELFF; DNA: TGTGCCAGCAGCTTAGCGGCGTTGGGGCTTATCACCGGGGAGCTGTTTTTT
size: NA; J: TRBJ2-1; V: TRBV7-6; D: TRBD2; CDR3: CASSLARAGGDSYNEQFF; DNA: TGTGCCAGCAGCTTAGCGCGAGCGGGAGGAGACTCCTACAATGAGCAGTTCTTC
size: NA; J: TRBJ2-5; V: TRBV7-2; D: TRBD2; CDR3: CASSWGLAGADGETQYF; DNA: TGTGCCAGCAGCTGGGGACTAGCGGGAGCCGACGGGGAGACCCAGTACTTC
size: NA; J: TRBJ1-1; V: TRBV5-1; D: NA; CDR3: CASRPPGQGWSGNTEAFF; DNA: TGCGCCAGCAGACCACCTGGCCAGGGGTGGTCCGGGAACACTGAAGCTTTCTTT
size: NA; J: TRBJ2-7; V: TRBV20-1; D: NA; CDR3: CSARDMRSGHLYEQYF; DNA: TGCAGTGCTAGAGACATGAGAAGCGGACACCTTTACGAGCAGTACTTC
size: NA; J: TRBJ2-1; V: TRBV7-2; D: NA; CDR3: CASSLASVEGRYNEQFF; DNA: TGTGCCAGCAGCTTAGCGTCGGTGGAGGGGCGTTACAATGAGCAGTTCTTC
size: NA; J: TRBJ2-5; V: TRBV7-9; D: TRBD1; CDR3: CASSRTGVQGTQYF; DNA: TGTGCCAGCAGTCGGACAGGGGTTCAGGGGACCCAGTACTTC
size: few; J: TRBJ1-2; V: TRBV2; D: NA; CDR3: CASSVGQNYGYTF; DNA: TGTGCCAGCAGCGTCGGACAGAACTATGGCTACACCTTC
size: few; J: TRBJ1-5; V: TRBV19; D: NA; CDR3: CASSMRAGAPHF; DNA: TGTGCCAGTAGTATGAGAGCAGGGGCGCCCCATTTT
size: NA; J: TRBJ2-5; V: TRBV11-1; D: TRBD2; CDR3: CASSQSLARETQYF; DNA: TGTGCCAGCAGCCAATCACTAGCGCGAGAGACCCAGTACTTC
size: NA; J: TRBJ1-1; V: TRBV18; D: NA; CDR3: CASSPPAAEAFF; DNA: TGTGCCAGCTCACCACCGGCGGCAGAAGCTTTCTTT
size: few; J: TRBJ2-7; V: TRBV13; D: NA; CDR3: CASSPRTATYEQYF; DNA: TGTGCCAGCAGCCCGCGGACCGCCACCTACGAGCAGTACTTC
size: NA; J: TRBJ1-3; V: TRBV15; D: NA; CDR3: CATRDLRTLESISGNTIYF; DNA: TGTGCCACCAGAGATCTTCGGACCCTAGAGTCCATCTCTGGAAACACCATATATTTT
size: NA; J: TRBJ2-3; V: TRBV7-6; D: NA; CDR3: CASSVRTGSTDTQYF; DNA: TGTGCCAGCAGCGTCCGGACGGGTAGCACAGATACGCAGTATTTT
size: few; J: TRBJ2-7; V: TRBV2; D: TRBD1; CDR3: CASIRQGWVEQYF; DNA: TGTGCCAGCATTCGACAGGGGTGGGTCGAGCAGTACTTC
size: NA; J: TRBJ2-1; V: TRBV4-1; D: NA; CDR3: CASSQESGVYEQFF; DNA: TGCGCCAGCAGCCAAGAAAGTGGGGTCTATGAGCAGTTCTTC
size: few; J: TRBJ2-7; V: TRBV4-2; D: TRBD2; CDR3: CASSQNSGGGYEQYF; DNA: TGTGCCAGCAGCCAAAACAGCGGGGGGGGATACGAGCAGTACTTC
size: NA; J: TRBJ1-6; V: TRBV6-2/TRBV6-3; D: NA; CDR3: CASSPDLAHGSPLHF; DNA: TGTGCCAGCAGTCCGGACCTAGCCCATGGGTCACCCCTCCACTTT